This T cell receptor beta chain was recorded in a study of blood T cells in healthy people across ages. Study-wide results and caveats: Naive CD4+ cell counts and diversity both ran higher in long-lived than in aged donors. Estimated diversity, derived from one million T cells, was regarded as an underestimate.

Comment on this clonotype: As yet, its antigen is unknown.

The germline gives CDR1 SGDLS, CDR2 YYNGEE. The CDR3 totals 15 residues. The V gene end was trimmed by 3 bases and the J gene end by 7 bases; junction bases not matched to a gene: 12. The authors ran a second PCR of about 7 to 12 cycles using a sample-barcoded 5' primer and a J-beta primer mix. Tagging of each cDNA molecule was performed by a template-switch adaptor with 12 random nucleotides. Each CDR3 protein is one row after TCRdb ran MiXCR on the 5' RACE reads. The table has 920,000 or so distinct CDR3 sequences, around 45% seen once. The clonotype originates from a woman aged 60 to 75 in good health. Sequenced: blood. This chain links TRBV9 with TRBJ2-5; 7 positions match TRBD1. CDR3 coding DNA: TGTGCCAGCAGCGCTGCTGTAGGGGGCAGAGGGACCCAGTACTTC. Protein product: CASSAAVGGRGTQYF.